The 14 T cell receptor beta chains in this list originate from one sample, sequenced in a study of radiation and T cells in renal cell carcinoma. Indicated treatment: treatment-naive control, cytoreductive nephrectomy. The assay was immunoSEQ multiplex PCR, and TCRdb's table has in-frame clones only and misses some. The data hold around 26,000 clones, with roughly 64% observed a single time. Specimen: tumor tissue, collected from a patient whose treatment was nephrectomy without radiotherapy. Receptor source: a man aged 40-49 years with renal cell carcinoma.

This clone was detected once. The V gene is TRBV4-3, the J gene TRBJ1-1; D is unresolved. This CDR3 has 15 amino acids. Germline V gene lookup returns CDR1 LGHNA and CDR2 YSLEER. Trimming shortened V by 4 bases and J by 2 bases, and 14 bases separated the two germline ends. The CDR3 spells CASSPLPGLNTEAFF. The CDR3 coding sequence is TGCGCCAGCAGCCCGCTCCCGGGATTAAACACTGAAGCTTTCTTT.

The V call is TRBV6-1, the J call TRBJ1-2; no clear D. Trimming stripped 4 bases from V and 0 bases from J, with 9 bases between. CDR1 is MNHNS and CDR2 is SASEGT in the germline V gene. CDR3 length: 14 amino acids. As DNA, the CDR3 is TGTGCCAGCAGTGTTGACGGAGCTAACTATGGCTACACCTTC. Protein sequence: CASSVDGANYGYTF.

The gene calls are TRBV4-1 and TRBJ1-1; TRBD1 might be the D (6 bases). The CDR3 totals 15 residues. Germline lookup yields CDR1 MGHRA and CDR2 YSYEKL. The ends were cut back, 0 bases at V and 2 bases at J, with 10 bases in the middle. The CDR3 loop is CASSQDPGANTEAFF. The DNA of the CDR3 is TGCGCCAGCAGCCAAGATCCAGGGGCAAACACTGAAGCTTTCTTT.

The chain has TRBV5-8 and TRBJ1-1, with D maybe TRBD1 (5 bases). The CDR3 spans 13 residues. Germline CDR1 reads SGHTS; CDR2 reads YDEGEE. V was clipped by 6 bases and J by 1 base, with 10 bases between them. CDR3 sequence (DNA): TGTGCCAGCACCAAGGGGAGGAACACTGAAGCTTTCTTT. The encoded protein is CASTKGRNTEAFF.

There are a few counts of this clone. Written as DNA, the CDR3 is TGTGCCTGGAGTCGGGGGAAGAACACTGAAGCTTTCTTT. Translation: CAWSRGKNTEAFF. The chain joins TRBV30 to TRBJ1-1; a weak D match, TRBD1 (5 bases). This CDR3 has 13 amino acids. The V and J ends lost 2 bases and 1 base respectively, with 8 bases between them. Germline CDR1 reads GTSNPN; CDR2 reads SVGIG (reference sequence).

V and J are TRBV7-2 and TRBJ2-5; D not resolved. CDR3 length equals 14 residues. Trimming took 0 bases from V and 4 from J, leaving 9 bases between them. From germline, CDR1 is SGHTA and CDR2 FQGNSA. CDR3 sequence (DNA): TGTGCCAGCAGCTTAGCGGGCTCGGGAGAGACCCAGTACTTC. Translating it yields CASSLAGSGETQYF.

The V call is TRBV5-6, the J call TRBJ2-7; possibly TRBD2 for D (6 bases). This CDR3 spans 17 amino acids. Germline lookup yields CDR1 SGHDT and CDR2 YYEEEE. The V and J ends lost 4 bases and 6 bases respectively, with 26 bases between them. This CDR3 is CASSPPSSVYRHGEQYF. CDR3 nucleotides: TGTGCCAGCAGCCCCCCATCTAGCGTCTATAGGCACGGCGAGCAGTACTTC.

This clone was detected only a few times. The V and J genes are TRBV11-2 and TRBJ2-6; D is perhaps TRBD2 (6 bases). The V end was cut by 0 bases, the J end by 3 bases, with 15 bases between. This CDR3 has 18 amino acids. Germline lookup yields CDR1 SGHAT and CDR2 FQNNGV. As DNA, the CDR3 is TGTGCCAGCAGCTTAGATATAACAGCGGGTCGTGGGGCCAACGTCCTGACTTTC. Amino acids: CASSLDITAGRGANVLTF.

The rearrangement links TRBV15 to TRBJ2-5; D remains unclear. Germline assignment: CDR1 LNHNV and CDR2 YYDKDF (reference sequence). This CDR3 has 12 amino acids. V dropped 3 bases and J dropped 0 bases, with 2 bases sitting between them. As DNA, the CDR3 is TGTGCCACCAGCAGCCACCAAGAGACCCAGTACTTC. This translates into CATSSHQETQYF.

V gene TRBV7-8 combines with J gene TRBJ2-1; 10 nucleotides match TRBD1. CDR1 is SGHVS, CDR2 FQNEAQ, per germline. This CDR3 is 15 amino acids long. The junction had 5 bases not matched to a gene; V was cut back by 7 bases and J by 2 bases. CDR3 loop: CASTAGTGAYNEQFF. CDR3 nucleotide sequence: TGTGCCAGCACCGCGGGGACAGGGGCCTACAATGAGCAGTTCTTC.

The CDR3 loop is CASSVPGGEAFF. The CDR3, as DNA: TGTGCCAGCAGCGTACCCGGGGGGGAAGCTTTCTTT. The V call is TRBV9, the J call TRBJ1-1; TRBD1 is a possible D gene (5 bases). V lost 1 base and J 8 bases, leaving 9 bases between the germline ends. The germline CDR1 and CDR2 sequences are SGDLS and YYNGEE. This CDR3 spans 12 amino acids.

The chain has TRBV29-1 and TRBJ2-1; 16 bases match TRBD2. The V gene's germline CDR1 is SQVTM and CDR2 ANQGSEA. The CDR3 runs to 16 residues. V lost 6 bases and J lost 6; bases outside the gene matches: 8. The CDR3 DNA reads TGCAGCGTGGGGACTAGCGGGGGGGCCGGGCCCAATGAGCAGTTCTTC. Its protein is CSVGTSGGAGPNEQFF.

DNA of the CDR3: TGTGCCAGCAGTCGCCAGAGTGTCCGGGAAGAAAAACTGTTTTTT. This encodes CASSRQSVREEKLFF. The V and J genes are TRBV6-6 and TRBJ1-4; no clear D. CDR1 is MNHNY and CDR2 is SVGAGI in the germline V gene (reference sequence). This CDR3 is 15 amino acids long. Deletions cut 5 bases from V and 8 bases from J, with 18 bases between.

This chain joins TRBV6-1 and TRBJ2-5; D not certain. The V gene lost 3 bases and the J gene lost 4 bases, with 6 bases spanning the gap. Germline-derived CDR1 and CDR2 are MNHNS and SASEGT. CDR3 length: 12 amino acids. The chain's CDR3 is CASSDVTETQYF. CDR3 sequence (DNA): TGTGCCAGCAGTGATGTTACAGAGACCCAGTACTTC.